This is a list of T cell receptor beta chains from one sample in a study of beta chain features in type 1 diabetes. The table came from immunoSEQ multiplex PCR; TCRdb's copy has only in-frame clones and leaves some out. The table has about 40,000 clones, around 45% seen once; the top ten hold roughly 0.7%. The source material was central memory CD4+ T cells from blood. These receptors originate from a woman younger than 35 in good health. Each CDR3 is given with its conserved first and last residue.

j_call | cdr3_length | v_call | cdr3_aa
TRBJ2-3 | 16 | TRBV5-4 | CASGRTANVFTDTQYF
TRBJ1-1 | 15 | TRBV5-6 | CASSPGAGTNTEAFF
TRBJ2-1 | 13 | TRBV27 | CASTRPSSHEQFF
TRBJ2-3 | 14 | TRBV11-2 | CASSQIPGGGAQYF
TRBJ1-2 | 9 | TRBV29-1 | CSVPEGYTF
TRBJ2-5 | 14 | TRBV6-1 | CASSPRLGGETQYF
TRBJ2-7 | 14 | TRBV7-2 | CASSLATRGREQYF
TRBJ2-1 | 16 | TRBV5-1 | CASSLAGGLSYNEQFF
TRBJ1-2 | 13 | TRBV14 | CASSPGTNYGYTF
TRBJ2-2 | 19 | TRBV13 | CASSFFPPGTDQGTGELFF
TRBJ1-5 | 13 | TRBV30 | CAWSPADGQPQHF
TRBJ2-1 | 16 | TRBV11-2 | CASSSEAGSSYNEQFF
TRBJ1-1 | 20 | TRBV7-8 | CASSLRQASRLLSVNTEAFF
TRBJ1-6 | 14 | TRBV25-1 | CASSLQGADSPLHF
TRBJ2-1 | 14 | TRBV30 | CAWRATSGRNEQFF
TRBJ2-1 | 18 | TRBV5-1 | CASSLSGRGGSSYNEQFF
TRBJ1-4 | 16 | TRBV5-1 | CASSPRQGFSNEKLFF
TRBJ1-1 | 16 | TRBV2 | CASSEGRGSRTTEAFF
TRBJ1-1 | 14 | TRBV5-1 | CASSWDRPNTEAFF
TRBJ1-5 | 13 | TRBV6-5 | CASSPRTGQPQHF